This TCR beta chain was sequenced for a study of Graves' ophthalmopathy and Graves' hyperthyroidism. In germline, CDR1 is SQVTM, CDR2 ANQGSEA. This CDR3 region has 13 residues. Between the trimmed V and J ends, which lost 6 bases and 1 base, there was a span of 12 bases. As the template, RNA transcripts were used to amplify TCR beta CDR3 regions. HTBI-primed first-round RT-PCR preceded second-round multiplex PCR. A single record per CDR3 protein comes from TCRdb applying MiXCR to the multiplex PCR reads. The repertoire holds 600,000 to 700,000 distinct CDR3 sequences, with about two fifths as singletons. This clonotype was recorded at least ten times.

This TCR came from an adult man with Graves' ophthalmopathy. The sample consisted of peripheral blood. The chain joins TRBV29-1 to TRBJ1-1; D might be TRBD1 (5 bases). The CDR3 DNA sequence: TGCAGCGTCCGGGGACTTCCGAACACTGAAGCTTTCTTT. Amino acid sequence: CSVRGLPNTEAFF.